Listed below are T cell receptor beta chains from one sample, sequenced in a study of T cells expressing NK-cell markers. TCRdb reworked the 5' RACE reads into one entry per CDR3 protein, no DNA. The listing contains roughly 280,000 distinct CDR3 sequences. The specimen was blood T cells: a sorted CD56 or NKG2C T cell subset, CD4+ or CD8+ T cells, or bulk PBMC T cells (not recorded which). The receptors stem from a man between 18 and 29 years old in good health. The CDR3 runs from the conserved cysteine through the conserved F or W.

j_gene,len,v_gene,CDR3aa
TRBJ2-3,12,TRBV10-3,CAIRDIQDTQYF
TRBJ2-1,15,TRBV7-9,CASSFPTAGENEQFF
TRBJ2-3,16,TRBV5-1,CASSKEFRGSTDTQYF
TRBJ2-3,14,TRBV18,CASSLLGQPDTQYF
TRBJ2-1,15,TRBV12-3/TRBV12-4,CASSLGLAGDVEQFF
TRBJ2-3,11,TRBV15,CATSSPDTQYF
TRBJ2-5,16,TRBV7-2,CASSQGGRGIRETQYF
TRBJ2-3,15,TRBV13,CASSLGRVGTDTQYF
TRBJ2-7,13,TRBV6-5,CASSYRQSYEQYF
TRBJ2-1,14,TRBV11-2,CASSLGARYNEQFF
TRBJ2-1,14,TRBV29-1,CSVRARTVYNEQFF
TRBJ2-2,16,TRBV9,CASSDPSGRRFGELFF
TRBJ1-5,13,TRBV20-1,CSVSTGDNQPQHF
TRBJ1-1,15,TRBV12-3/TRBV12-4,CASSFRAPLNTEAFF
TRBJ2-1,15,TRBV11-2,CASTTAGSSYNEQFF
TRBJ2-5,13,TRBV12-3/TRBV12-4,CASSSTTGRIEYF
TRBJ2-5,16,TRBV24-1,CATSDFDRGWEETQYF
TRBJ2-3,15,TRBV10-3,CAISQGARSTDTQYF
TRBJ1-1,14,TRBV25-1,CASSVGREGTEAFF
TRBJ2-3,14,TRBV20-1,CSATPGLAGDTQYF
TRBJ2-7,16,TRBV4-3,CASSQGTSGLPYEQYF
TRBJ2-1,15,TRBV7-9,CASSPPGVGYNEQFF
TRBJ1-4,15,TRBV11-2,CASSARTGAVEKLFF
TRBJ1-2,13,TRBV24-1,CATSDLAFYGYTF
TRBJ2-1,17,TRBV25-1,CASKRGSGRETYNEQFF
TRBJ1-2,15,TRBV6-1,CASSEAEAAPYGYTF
TRBJ1-3,12,TRBV12-3/TRBV12-4,CASQSSGNTIYF
TRBJ1-1,15,TRBV7-2,CASSVAEGSGTEAFF
TRBJ2-5,14,TRBV7-2,CASSLGKGPGTQYF